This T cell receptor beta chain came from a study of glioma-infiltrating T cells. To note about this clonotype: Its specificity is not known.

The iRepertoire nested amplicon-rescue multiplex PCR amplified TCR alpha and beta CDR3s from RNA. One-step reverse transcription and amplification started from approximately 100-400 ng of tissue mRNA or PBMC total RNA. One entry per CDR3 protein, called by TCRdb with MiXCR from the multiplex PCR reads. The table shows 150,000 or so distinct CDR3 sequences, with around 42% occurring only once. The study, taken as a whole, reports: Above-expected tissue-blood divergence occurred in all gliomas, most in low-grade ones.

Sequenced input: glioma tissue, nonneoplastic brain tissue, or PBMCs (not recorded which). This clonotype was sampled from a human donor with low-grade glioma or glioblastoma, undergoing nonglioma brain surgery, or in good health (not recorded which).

The CDR3 region has the DNA TGTGCCAGCAGCCAAGGATCGGGAAGCAATCAGCCCCAGCATTTT. This translates into CASSQGSGSNQPQHF. The chain links TRBV3-1 to TRBJ1-5; D is ambiguous. Germline V gives CDR1 LGHDT, CDR2 YNNKEL (reference sequence). Trimming removed 1 base from V and 1 base from J, with 8 bases in between. The CDR3 runs to 15 residues.